This T cell receptor (beta chain) was identified during a study of response to subunit inactivated influenza vaccine. TCRdb ran MiXCR on the RT-PCR reads and lists one entry per CDR3 protein. Of around 760,000 distinct CDR3 sequences in the sample, 11% to 15% were seen once. Study conclusions and caveats: T cells newly recruited by each seasonal influenza vaccination are few, the authors suggested.

Many counts were recorded for this clonotype. The antigen is unknown. This clonotype originated in a man aged 50 to 60 who received an inactivated influenza vaccine. Material: PBMCs from blood, obtained 14 to 15 days before vaccination.

The CDR3 here is CASSLVGENEQYF. The CDR3 nucleotides read TGCGCCAGCAGCTTAGTAGGGGAGAACGAGCAGTACTTC. This chain links TRBV5-1 with TRBJ2-7, with D perhaps assigned TRBD1 or TRBD2 (5 bases each). Germline values: CDR1 SGHRS, CDR2 YFSETQ. V dropped 2 bases and J dropped 5 bases, with 11 bases sitting between them. The CDR3 loop spans 13 amino acids.